The rows below give T cell receptor beta chains drawn from one sample of a study of blood T cell repertoires in COVID-19. Repertoires were generated with immunoSEQ multiplex PCR, while TCRdb's copy carries only in-frame clones and drops some. The sample holds about 80,000 clones; about 80% are singletons and the top ten take approximately 8.7%. The sequencing sample was made of peripheral blood. The source is a human donor in a cohort sampled during active COVID-19. The CDR3 runs from the conserved cysteine through the conserved F or W. The order of the fields is clone size, V gene, J gene, CDR3 length, D gene, CDR3 DNA, CDR3 protein. A D gene is named only where the DNA matches it firmly. A row's size may be missing; if present it is once, few, many or a size class.

clone_size: -; v_call: TRBV6-5; j_call: TRBJ2-3; cdr3_length: 15; d_call: TRBD1; cdr3_nt: TGTGCCAGCAGTTCGGGACAGGGGGGGACAGATACGCAGTATTTT; cdr3_aa: CASSSGQGGTDTQYF
clone_size: -; v_call: TRBV5-1; j_call: TRBJ1-4; cdr3_length: 14; d_call: -; cdr3_nt: TGCGCCAGCAGCTTGGCCAGCGGGGTTGAAAAACTGTTTTTT; cdr3_aa: CASSLASGVEKLFF
clone_size: -; v_call: TRBV9; j_call: TRBJ1-3; cdr3_length: 15; d_call: -; cdr3_nt: TGTGCCAGCAGCGCTCTCCGGACTGCTGGAAACACCATATATTTT; cdr3_aa: CASSALRTAGNTIYF
clone_size: -; v_call: TRBV28; j_call: TRBJ2-2; cdr3_length: 14; d_call: -; cdr3_nt: TGTGCCAGCACCCTAGAGGGGGGGACCGGGGAGCTGTTTTTT; cdr3_aa: CASTLEGGTGELFF
clone_size: once; v_call: TRBV5-6; j_call: TRBJ2-7; cdr3_length: 13; d_call: -; cdr3_nt: TGTGCCAGCAGCGCGGGACGGACCTACGAGCAGTACTTC; cdr3_aa: CASSAGRTYEQYF
clone_size: -; v_call: TRBV27; j_call: TRBJ1-2; cdr3_length: 15; d_call: TRBD1; cdr3_nt: TGTGCCAGCAGTTCCCCGACAGGGGGCAACTATGGCTACACCTTC; cdr3_aa: CASSSPTGGNYGYTF
clone_size: -; v_call: TRBV27; j_call: TRBJ2-3; cdr3_length: 18; d_call: -; cdr3_nt: TGTGCCAGCAAATCGACTCGGATAGTACCCGGGGTCACAGATACGCAGTATTTT; cdr3_aa: CASKSTRIVPGVTDTQYF
clone_size: -; v_call: TRBV6-4; j_call: TRBJ2-7; cdr3_length: 14; d_call: -; cdr3_nt: TGTGCCAGCAGTCAACAGGGGGGGTCCTACGAGCAGTACTTC; cdr3_aa: CASSQQGGSYEQYF
clone_size: -; v_call: TRBV5-1; j_call: TRBJ2-5; cdr3_length: 12; d_call: -; cdr3_nt: TGCGCCAGCTCCGCAGGGAAAGAGACCCAGTACTTC; cdr3_aa: CASSAGKETQYF
clone_size: -; v_call: TRBV5-1; j_call: TRBJ2-1; cdr3_length: 18; d_call: TRBD2; cdr3_nt: TGCGCCAGCAGCTCCACGGGACTAGCGGGAGAATCCTACAATGAGCAGTTCTTC; cdr3_aa: CASSSTGLAGESYNEQFF
clone_size: -; v_call: TRBV11-3; j_call: TRBJ1-2; cdr3_length: 14; d_call: TRBD1; cdr3_nt: TGTGCCAGCAGCTTGGGCCGAGGGGGCGATGGCTACACCTTC; cdr3_aa: CASSLGRGGDGYTF
clone_size: -; v_call: TRBV6-5; j_call: TRBJ2-3; cdr3_length: 14; d_call: TRBD1; cdr3_nt: TGTGCCAGCAGGAACAGGGGCCGCACAGATACGCAGTATTTT; cdr3_aa: CASRNRGRTDTQYF
clone_size: -; v_call: TRBV5-1; j_call: TRBJ2-7; cdr3_length: 13; d_call: TRBD2; cdr3_nt: TGCGCCAGCAGCTTGCTAGCGGGCTACGAGCAGTACTTC; cdr3_aa: CASSLLAGYEQYF
clone_size: -; v_call: TRBV2; j_call: TRBJ2-7; cdr3_length: 13; d_call: TRBD1; cdr3_nt: TGTGCCAGCAGTAGGGACAGGGGAGGGGAGCAGTACTTC; cdr3_aa: CASSRDRGGEQYF
clone_size: few; v_call: TRBV19; j_call: TRBJ2-2; cdr3_length: 17; d_call: TRBD1; cdr3_nt: TGTGCCAGCCTTAGCCGAAAGGGGGCAGGGTGGAACGGGGAGCTGTTTTTT; cdr3_aa: CASLSRKGAGWNGELFF
clone_size: -; v_call: TRBV6-6; j_call: TRBJ2-5; cdr3_length: 12; d_call: -; cdr3_nt: TGTGCCAGCGGGGGGACTTCGGAGACCCAGTACTTC; cdr3_aa: CASGGTSETQYF
clone_size: -; v_call: TRBV5-5; j_call: TRBJ2-7; cdr3_length: 14; d_call: TRBD1; cdr3_nt: TGTGCCAGCAGCTTATTTCAGGGGGCGTACGAGCAGTACTTC; cdr3_aa: CASSLFQGAYEQYF
clone_size: few; v_call: TRBV24-1; j_call: TRBJ2-1; cdr3_length: 10; d_call: -; cdr3_nt: TGTGCCACCAATCCGGTTGAGCAGTTCTTC; cdr3_aa: CATNPVEQFF
clone_size: -; v_call: TRBV20-1; j_call: TRBJ2-5; cdr3_length: 15; d_call: TRBD2; cdr3_nt: TGCAGTGCTAGTTTGCCTAGCGGACTACAAGAGACCCAGTACTTC; cdr3_aa: CSASLPSGLQETQYF
clone_size: -; v_call: TRBV5-5; j_call: TRBJ1-2; cdr3_length: 16; d_call: -; cdr3_nt: TGTGCCAGCAGCTCAACCCCGGGATCCTCACCTTATGGCTACACCTTC; cdr3_aa: CASSSTPGSSPYGYTF
clone_size: -; v_call: TRBV5-1; j_call: TRBJ1-4; cdr3_length: 17; d_call: TRBD1; cdr3_nt: TGCGCCAGCAGCTGGACAGGGGGCGAGTGGACTAATGAAAAACTGTTTTTT; cdr3_aa: CASSWTGGEWTNEKLFF
clone_size: -; v_call: TRBV7-8; j_call: TRBJ2-1; cdr3_length: 20; d_call: TRBD1; cdr3_nt: TGTGCCAGCAGCTTAAGTTTTCCAGGGGGCGCTCGGGCACTTGGCAATGAGCAGTTCTTC; cdr3_aa: CASSLSFPGGARALGNEQFF
clone_size: -; v_call: TRBV14; j_call: TRBJ1-1; cdr3_length: 14; d_call: -; cdr3_nt: TGTGCCAGCAGCCAAGATTTAACCGAGGGTGAAGCTTTCTTT; cdr3_aa: CASSQDLTEGEAFF
clone_size: -; v_call: TRBV6-4; j_call: TRBJ2-2; cdr3_length: 15; d_call: TRBD1; cdr3_nt: TGTGCCAGCAGACGGGACAGGGGGCTGGTCGGGGAGCTGTTTTTT; cdr3_aa: CASRRDRGLVGELFF
clone_size: -; v_call: TRBV18; j_call: TRBJ1-1; cdr3_length: 12; d_call: -; cdr3_nt: TGTGCCAGCTCACGGCCCCCCAGTGAAGCTTTCTTT; cdr3_aa: CASSRPPSEAFF
clone_size: -; v_call: TRBV9; j_call: TRBJ2-2; cdr3_length: 15; d_call: TRBD1; cdr3_nt: TGTGCCAGCAGCTCCCCGGCAGGGGGCCCCGGGGAGCTGTTTTTT; cdr3_aa: CASSSPAGGPGELFF
clone_size: -; v_call: TRBV28; j_call: TRBJ2-5; cdr3_length: 16; d_call: TRBD1; cdr3_nt: TGTGCCAGCAGCCATGACAGGGCCCGGGGCCAAGAGACCCAGTACTTC; cdr3_aa: CASSHDRARGQETQYF
clone_size: -; v_call: TRBV11-2; j_call: TRBJ1-6; cdr3_length: 15; d_call: -; cdr3_nt: TGTGCCAGCAGTCGGGGGGGGGCGCGTAATTCACCCCTCCACTTT; cdr3_aa: CASSRGGARNSPLHF
clone_size: once; v_call: TRBV5-4; j_call: TRBJ2-5; cdr3_length: 16; d_call: TRBD1; cdr3_nt: TGTGCCAGCACCATCGGGACAGGACTCTACCAAGAGACCCAGTACTTC; cdr3_aa: CASTIGTGLYQETQYF
clone_size: -; v_call: TRBV5-6; j_call: TRBJ1-1; cdr3_length: 17; d_call: -; cdr3_nt: TGTGCCAGCAGCTTCAGAACAGGGAATAGGTTGAACACTGAAGCTTTCTTT; cdr3_aa: CASSFRTGNRLNTEAFF
clone_size: -; v_call: TRBV3-1/TRBV3-2; j_call: TRBJ1-2; cdr3_length: 15; d_call: -; cdr3_nt: TGTGCCAGCAGCCAAGATCACAGGGTCAACTATGGCTACACCTTC; cdr3_aa: CASSQDHRVNYGYTF
clone_size: -; v_call: TRBV2; j_call: TRBJ1-2; cdr3_length: 11; d_call: -; cdr3_nt: TGTGCCAGCAGTGCTGGAGGCGGCTACACCTTC; cdr3_aa: CASSAGGGYTF
clone_size: -; v_call: TRBV5-1; j_call: TRBJ1-5; cdr3_length: 14; d_call: TRBD1; cdr3_nt: TGCGCCAGCAGCTTTACAGGGGGGAATCAGCCCCAGCATTTT; cdr3_aa: CASSFTGGNQPQHF
clone_size: -; v_call: TRBV12-5; j_call: TRBJ1-1; cdr3_length: 13; d_call: -; cdr3_nt: TGTGCTAGTGGTTTGGCTCAGACAGGTGAAGCTTTCTTT; cdr3_aa: CASGLAQTGEAFF
clone_size: -; v_call: TRBV14; j_call: TRBJ1-2; cdr3_length: 15; d_call: -; cdr3_nt: TGTGCCAGCAGCCAAGATTCGGGCAGGGTTAGGGGCTACACCTTC; cdr3_aa: CASSQDSGRVRGYTF
clone_size: once; v_call: TRBV7-3; j_call: TRBJ2-7; cdr3_length: 14; d_call: TRBD1; cdr3_nt: TGTGCCAGCAGCTCAGGGACAGGGGGCTACGAGCAGTACTTC; cdr3_aa: CASSSGTGGYEQYF
clone_size: -; v_call: TRBV7-9; j_call: TRBJ1-1; cdr3_length: 15; d_call: -; cdr3_nt: TGTGCCAGCAGCCTCCCGGCTGGAGGGAACACTGAAGCTTTCTTT; cdr3_aa: CASSLPAGGNTEAFF
clone_size: -; v_call: TRBV19; j_call: TRBJ1-6; cdr3_length: 16; d_call: TRBD1; cdr3_nt: TGTGCCAGTAGCGAGAGGGACAGGGGTTATAATTCACCCCTCCACTTT; cdr3_aa: CASSERDRGYNSPLHF
clone_size: -; v_call: TRBV29-1; j_call: TRBJ2-1; cdr3_length: 11; d_call: -; cdr3_nt: TGCAGCGACCGGGGTTACAATGAGCAGTTCTTC; cdr3_aa: CSDRGYNEQFF
clone_size: -; v_call: TRBV30; j_call: TRBJ1-1; cdr3_length: 13; d_call: -; cdr3_nt: TGTGCCTGGGCGGTAGGGGGGAACACTGAAGCTTTCTTT; cdr3_aa: CAWAVGGNTEAFF
clone_size: -; v_call: TRBV7-9; j_call: TRBJ2-1; cdr3_length: 12; d_call: -; cdr3_nt: TGTGCCAGTATGGGTAGGAGGAATGAGCAGTTCTTC; cdr3_aa: CASMGRRNEQFF
clone_size: -; v_call: TRBV5-4; j_call: TRBJ1-1; cdr3_length: 13; d_call: TRBD1; cdr3_nt: TGTGCCAGCAGCGTCGACAGGGTCGCTGAAGCTTTCTTT; cdr3_aa: CASSVDRVAEAFF
clone_size: -; v_call: TRBV19; j_call: TRBJ1-3; cdr3_length: 16; d_call: -; cdr3_nt: TGTGCCAGTAGTATAGAAGAGGCCTGGGCTGGAAACACCATATATTTT; cdr3_aa: CASSIEEAWAGNTIYF